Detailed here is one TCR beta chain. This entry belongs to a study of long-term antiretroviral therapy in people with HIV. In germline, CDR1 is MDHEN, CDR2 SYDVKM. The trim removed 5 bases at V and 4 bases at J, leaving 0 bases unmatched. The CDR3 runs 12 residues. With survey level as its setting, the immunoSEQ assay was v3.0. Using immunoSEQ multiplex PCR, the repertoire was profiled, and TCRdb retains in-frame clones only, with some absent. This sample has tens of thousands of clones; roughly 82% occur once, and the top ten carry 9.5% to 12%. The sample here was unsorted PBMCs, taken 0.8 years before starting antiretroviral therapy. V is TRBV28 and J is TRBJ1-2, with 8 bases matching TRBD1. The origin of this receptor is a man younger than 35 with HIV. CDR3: CASSGQGYGYTF. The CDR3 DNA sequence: TGTGCCAGCAGTGGACAGGGCTATGGCTACACCTTC.